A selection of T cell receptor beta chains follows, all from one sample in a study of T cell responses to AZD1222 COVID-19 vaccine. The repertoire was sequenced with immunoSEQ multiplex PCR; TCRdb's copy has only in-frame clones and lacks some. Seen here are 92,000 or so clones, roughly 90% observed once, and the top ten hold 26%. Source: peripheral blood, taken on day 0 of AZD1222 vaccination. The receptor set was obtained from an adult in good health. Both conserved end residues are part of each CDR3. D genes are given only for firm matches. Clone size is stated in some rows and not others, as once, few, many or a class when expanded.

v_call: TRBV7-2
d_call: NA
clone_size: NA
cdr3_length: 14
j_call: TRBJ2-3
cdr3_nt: TGTGCCAGCAGGCCCGCCGGGGCTACAGATACGCAGTATTTT
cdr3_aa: CASRPAGATDTQYF

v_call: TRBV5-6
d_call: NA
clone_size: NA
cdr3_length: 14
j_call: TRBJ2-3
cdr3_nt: TGTGCCAGCAGCTTAATACGACTCACAGATACGCAGTATTTT
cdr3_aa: CASSLIRLTDTQYF

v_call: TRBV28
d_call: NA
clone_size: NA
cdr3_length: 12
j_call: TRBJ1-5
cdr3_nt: TGTGCCAGCAGTGGTGCGCCTCAGCCCCAGCATTTT
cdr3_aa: CASSGAPQPQHF

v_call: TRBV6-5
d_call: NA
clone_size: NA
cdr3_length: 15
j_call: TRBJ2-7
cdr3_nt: TGTGCCAGCAGTTACGGCGGGGGCCTTTACTACGAGCAGTACTTC
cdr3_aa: CASSYGGGLYYEQYF

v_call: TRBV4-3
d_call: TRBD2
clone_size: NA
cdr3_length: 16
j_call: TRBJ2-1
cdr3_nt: TGCGCCAGCAGCCAGGAGACTAGCGGGAGTAGTGATGAGCAGTTCTTC
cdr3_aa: CASSQETSGSSDEQFF

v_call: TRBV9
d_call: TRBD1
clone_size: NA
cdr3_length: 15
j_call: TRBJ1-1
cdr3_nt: TGTGCCAGCAGCGCGGGACAGGGGATCAGAACTGAAGCTTTCTTT
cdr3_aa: CASSAGQGIRTEAFF

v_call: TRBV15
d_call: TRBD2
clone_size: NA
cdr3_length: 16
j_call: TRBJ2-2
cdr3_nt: TGTGCCACCAGCAGAGGTCGGGGACTAGCGAACGGGGAGCTGTTTTTT
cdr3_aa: CATSRGRGLANGELFF

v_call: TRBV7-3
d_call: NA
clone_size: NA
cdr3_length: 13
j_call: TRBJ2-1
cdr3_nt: TGTGCCAGCAGCACGACTGTCTACAATGAGCAGTTCTTC
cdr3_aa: CASSTTVYNEQFF

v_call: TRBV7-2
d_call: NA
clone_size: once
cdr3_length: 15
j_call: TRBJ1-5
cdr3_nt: TGTGCCAGCAGTCTCCTGGGAAATAGCAATCAGCCCCAGCATTTT
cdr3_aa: CASSLLGNSNQPQHF

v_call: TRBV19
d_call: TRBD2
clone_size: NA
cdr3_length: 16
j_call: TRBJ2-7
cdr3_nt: TGTGCCAGTAGTATAGTGACTAGCGGGCGTTACTACGAGCAGTACTTC
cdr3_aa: CASSIVTSGRYYEQYF

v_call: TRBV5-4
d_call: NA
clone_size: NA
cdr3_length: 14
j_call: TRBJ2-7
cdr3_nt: TGTGCCAGCAGCCCCCGAGACAGCGTCTACGAGCAGTACTTC
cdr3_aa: CASSPRDSVYEQYF

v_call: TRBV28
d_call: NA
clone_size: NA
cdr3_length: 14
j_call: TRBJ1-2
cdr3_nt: TGTGCCAGCAGTGTCGGCAGGTCTAACTATGGCTACACCTTC
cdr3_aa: CASSVGRSNYGYTF